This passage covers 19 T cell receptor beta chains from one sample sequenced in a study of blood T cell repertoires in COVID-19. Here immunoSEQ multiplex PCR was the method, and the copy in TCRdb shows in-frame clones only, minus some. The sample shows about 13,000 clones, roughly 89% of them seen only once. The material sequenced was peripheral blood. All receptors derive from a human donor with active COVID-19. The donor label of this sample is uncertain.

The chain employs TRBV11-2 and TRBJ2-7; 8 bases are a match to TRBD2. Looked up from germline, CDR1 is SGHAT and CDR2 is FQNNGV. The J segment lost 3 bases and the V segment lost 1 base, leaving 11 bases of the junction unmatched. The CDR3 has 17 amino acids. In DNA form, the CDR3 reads TGTGCCAGCAGCTTAGGCTTGGGGCTAGCGGGTCTCTACGAGCAGTACTTC. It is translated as CASSLGLGLAGLYEQYF.

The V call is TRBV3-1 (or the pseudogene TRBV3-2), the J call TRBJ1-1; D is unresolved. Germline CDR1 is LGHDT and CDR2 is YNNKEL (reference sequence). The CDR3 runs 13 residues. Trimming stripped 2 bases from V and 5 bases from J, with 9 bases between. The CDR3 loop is CASSQTSQTEAFF. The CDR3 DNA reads TGTGCCAGCAGCCAAACGTCACAGACTGAAGCTTTCTTT.

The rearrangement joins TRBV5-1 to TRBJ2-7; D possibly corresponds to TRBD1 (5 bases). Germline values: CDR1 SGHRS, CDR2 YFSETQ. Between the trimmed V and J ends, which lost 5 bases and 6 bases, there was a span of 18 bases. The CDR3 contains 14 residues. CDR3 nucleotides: TGCGCCAGCAGTTCCCTTAGTGGGGCCGGCGAGCAGTACTTC. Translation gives CASSSLSGAGEQYF.

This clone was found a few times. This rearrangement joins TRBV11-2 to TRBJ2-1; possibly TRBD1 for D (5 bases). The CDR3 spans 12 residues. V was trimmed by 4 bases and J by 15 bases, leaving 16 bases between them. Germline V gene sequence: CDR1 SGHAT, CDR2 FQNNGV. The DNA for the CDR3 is TGTGCCAGCAGCTCAGAGGTGGGGCCCCGGTTCTTC. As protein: CASSSEVGPRFF.

CDR3: CASSDGSIYGYTF. CDR3 sequence (DNA): TGTGCCAGCAGTGATGGCAGTATCTATGGCTACACCTTC. The rearrangement uses TRBV2 and TRBJ1-2; D unclear. Germline V gene sequence: CDR1 SNHLY, CDR2 FYNNEI. CDR3 length: 13 amino acids. The ends were cut back, 3 bases at V and 4 bases at J, with 9 bases in the middle.

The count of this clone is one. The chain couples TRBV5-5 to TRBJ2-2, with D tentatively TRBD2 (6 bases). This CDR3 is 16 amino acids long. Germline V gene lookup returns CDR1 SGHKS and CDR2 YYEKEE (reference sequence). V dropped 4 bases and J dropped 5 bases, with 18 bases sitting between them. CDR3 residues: CASSPQQGSGTGELFF. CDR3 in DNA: TGTGCCAGCAGCCCTCAACAAGGGAGCGGGACCGGGGAGCTGTTTTTT.

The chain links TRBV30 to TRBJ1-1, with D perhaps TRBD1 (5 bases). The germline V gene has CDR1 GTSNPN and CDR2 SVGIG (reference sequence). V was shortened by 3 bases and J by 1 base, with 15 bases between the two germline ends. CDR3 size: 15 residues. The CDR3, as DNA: TGTGCCTGGAGCGGAGCGACAGTCGCGAACACTGAAGCTTTCTTT. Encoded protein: CAWSGATVANTEAFF.

The CDR3 region is CATSGREGGDEQFF. As DNA, the CDR3 is TGTGCCACCAGTGGAAGGGAAGGGGGCGATGAGCAGTTCTTC. The chain combines TRBV24-1 with TRBJ2-1, with TRBD1 matching over 7 bases. Germline CDR1 reads KGHDR; CDR2 reads SFDVKD. The CDR3 loop spans 14 amino acids. The junction had 8 bases not matched to a gene; V was cut back by 5 bases and J by 8 bases.

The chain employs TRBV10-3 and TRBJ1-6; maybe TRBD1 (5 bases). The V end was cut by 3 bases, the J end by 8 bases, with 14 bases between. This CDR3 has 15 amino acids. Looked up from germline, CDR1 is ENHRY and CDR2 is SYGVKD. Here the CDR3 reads CAISDLGGDDSPLHF. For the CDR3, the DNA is TGTGCCATCAGTGACTTGGGGGGAGACGATTCACCCCTCCACTTT.

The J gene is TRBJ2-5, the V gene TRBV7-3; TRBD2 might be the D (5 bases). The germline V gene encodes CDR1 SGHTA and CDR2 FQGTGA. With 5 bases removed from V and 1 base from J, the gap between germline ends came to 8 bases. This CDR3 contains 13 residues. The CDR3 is CASSLGGQETQYF. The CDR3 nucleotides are TGTGCCAGCAGCCTCGGAGGCCAAGAGACCCAGTACTTC.

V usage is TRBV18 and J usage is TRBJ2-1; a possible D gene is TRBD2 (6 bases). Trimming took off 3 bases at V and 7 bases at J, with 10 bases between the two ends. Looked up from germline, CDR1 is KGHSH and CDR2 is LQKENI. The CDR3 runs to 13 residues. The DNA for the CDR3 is TGTGCCAGCTCACCGGAGGGTGGGAATGAGCAGTTCTTC. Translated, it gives CASSPEGGNEQFF. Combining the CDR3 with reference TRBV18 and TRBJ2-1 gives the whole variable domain NAGVMQNPRHLVRRRGQEARLRCSPMKGHSHVYWYRQLPEEGLKFMVYLQKENIIDESGMPKERFSAEFPKEGPSILRIQQVVRGDSAAYFCASSPEGGNEQFFGPGTRLTVL.

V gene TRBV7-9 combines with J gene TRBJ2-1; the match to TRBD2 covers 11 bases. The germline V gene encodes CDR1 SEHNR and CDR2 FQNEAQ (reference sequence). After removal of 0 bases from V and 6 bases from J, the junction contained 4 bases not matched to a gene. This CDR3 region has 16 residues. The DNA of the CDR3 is TGTGCCAGCAGCTTAGCGGGACTAGCGGTCCTCAATGAGCAGTTCTTC. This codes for CASSLAGLAVLNEQFF.

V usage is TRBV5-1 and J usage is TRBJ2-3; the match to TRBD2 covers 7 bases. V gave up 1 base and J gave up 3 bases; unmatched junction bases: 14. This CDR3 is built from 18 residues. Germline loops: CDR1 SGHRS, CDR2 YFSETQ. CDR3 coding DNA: TGCGCCAGCAGCTTGCGGTCGGGAGAGCGGGGCGCAACAGATACGCAGTATTTT. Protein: CASSLRSGERGATDTQYF.

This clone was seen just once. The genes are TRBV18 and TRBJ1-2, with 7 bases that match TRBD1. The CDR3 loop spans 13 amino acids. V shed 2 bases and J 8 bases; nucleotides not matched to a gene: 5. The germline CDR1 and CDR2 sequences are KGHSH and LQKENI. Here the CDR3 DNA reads TGTGCCAGCTCACCAGGGACAGACCGGGGCTACACCTTC. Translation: CASSPGTDRGYTF.

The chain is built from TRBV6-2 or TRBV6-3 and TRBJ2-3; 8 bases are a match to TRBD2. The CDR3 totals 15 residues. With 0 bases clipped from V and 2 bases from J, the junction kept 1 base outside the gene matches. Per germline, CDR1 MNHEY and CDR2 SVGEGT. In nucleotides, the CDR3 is TGTGCCAGCAGTTACTCCGGGGGGGCCACAGATACGCAGTATTTT. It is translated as CASSYSGGATDTQYF.

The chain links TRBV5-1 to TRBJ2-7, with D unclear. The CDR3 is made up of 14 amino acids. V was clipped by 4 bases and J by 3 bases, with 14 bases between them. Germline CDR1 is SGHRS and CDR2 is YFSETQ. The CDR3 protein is CASSPFPNYYEQYF. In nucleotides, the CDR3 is TGCGCCAGCAGCCCTTTCCCTAACTACTACGAGCAGTACTTC.

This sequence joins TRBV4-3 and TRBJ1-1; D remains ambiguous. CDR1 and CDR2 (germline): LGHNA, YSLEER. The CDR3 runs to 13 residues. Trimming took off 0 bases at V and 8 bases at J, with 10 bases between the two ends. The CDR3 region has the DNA TGCGCCAGCAGCCAAGATCCGGGAGGGGAAGCTTTCTTT. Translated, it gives CASSQDPGGEAFF.

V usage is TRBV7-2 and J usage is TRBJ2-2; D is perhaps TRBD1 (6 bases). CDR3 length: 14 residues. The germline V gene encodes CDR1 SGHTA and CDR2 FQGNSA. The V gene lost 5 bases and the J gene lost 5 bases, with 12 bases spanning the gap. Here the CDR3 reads CASSPGQPTGELFF. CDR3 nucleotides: TGTGCCAGCAGCCCCGGACAGCCGACCGGGGAGCTGTTTTTT.

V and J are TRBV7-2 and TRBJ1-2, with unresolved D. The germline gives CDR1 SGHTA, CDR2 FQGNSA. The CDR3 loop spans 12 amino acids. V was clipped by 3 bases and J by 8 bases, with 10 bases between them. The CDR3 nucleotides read TGTGCCAGCAGCTTCGTCCCGGGGGGCTACACCTTC. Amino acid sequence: CASSFVPGGYTF.